The TCR beta chain described here comes from a study of regulatory T cells in long-lasting Graves disease. This clonotype occurred many times. The antigen remains undetermined. Study conclusions and caveats: Persistent cases favored TRBV28, TRBJ1-2 and TRBJ2-5.

Indicated time point: newly diagnosed GD, antithyroid drugs for less than 3 months. RNA isolated from PBMCs was used to make the TCR library. Construction of the TCR beta libraries employed iRepertoire HTBI primers in conjunction with Arm-PCR of CDR3 regions. Using its own MiXCR run on the multiplex PCR reads, TCRdb lists one record per CDR3 protein. The table has approximately 350,000 distinct CDR3 sequences, roughly 10% seen once. The V end lost 1 base, the J end lost 8 bases, and 8 bases lay between the germline ends. This CDR3 region has 12 residues. The same specimen was also included in a second study, on T cells in Graves' hyperthyroidism and ophthalmopathy. From that report: Researchers barred patients who had uncontrolled infection, other autoimmune disease, pregnancy or lactation. Diagnoses were established using clinical symptoms, serum thyroxine and TRAb, thyroid ultrasound and orbital computed tomography.

The sample was peripheral blood mononuclear cells (PBMCs), taken at new diagnosis, from a patient treated with antithyroid drugs. The sequence was obtained from a young woman with Graves disease. V is TRBV12-3 or TRBV12-4 and J is TRBJ1-2; D gene uncertain. CDR3 nucleotide sequence: TGTGCCAGCAGTTTAGGGCGGCCAGGCTACACCTTC. It translates to CASSLGRPGYTF.